This TCR beta chain came from a study of shared clonotypes between healthy human individuals. CD45RO negativity and positive selection for CCR7 defined naive CD8 cells, a population that excluded terminally differentiated effector memory CD45RA+ cells. It was at deep level that the assay was run. Genomic DNA per cell subset filled all wells of several immunoSEQ plates. Sequenced by immunoSEQ multiplex PCR; TCRdb stores in-frame clones only, minus some. This table holds hundreds of thousands of clones, roughly 98% found once. Overall study results and limits: Sequencing of the sorted subsets was shown by rarefaction to be incomplete despite large depth.

Turning to this clone: The antigen remains unidentified.

The V end lost 5 bases, the J end lost 1 base, and 22 bases lay between the germline ends. Germline V lookup: CDR1 SGHRS, CDR2 YFSETQ. CDR3 length: 17 residues. The sample comprised naive CD8+ T cells sorted from blood. This TCR came from a man aged 25-40 years in good health. This chain uses TRBV5-1 with TRBJ2-7; D tentatively fits TRBD1 or TRBD2 (5 bases each). The CDR3, as DNA: TGCGCCAGCAGTTCAGAGGGGCGCCCCTCCCTTTCCTACGAGCAGTACTTC. Residues: CASSSEGRPSLSYEQYF.